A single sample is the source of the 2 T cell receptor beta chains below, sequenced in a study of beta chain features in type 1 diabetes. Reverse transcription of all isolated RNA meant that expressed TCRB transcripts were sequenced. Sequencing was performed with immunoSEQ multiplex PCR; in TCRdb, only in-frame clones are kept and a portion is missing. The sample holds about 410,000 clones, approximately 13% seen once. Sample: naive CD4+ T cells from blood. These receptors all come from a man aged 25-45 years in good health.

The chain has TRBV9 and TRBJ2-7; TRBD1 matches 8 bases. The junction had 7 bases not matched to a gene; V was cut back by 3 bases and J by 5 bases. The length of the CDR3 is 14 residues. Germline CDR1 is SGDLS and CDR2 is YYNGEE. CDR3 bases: TGTGCCAGCAGCGCGGACCGGACAGGGCACGAGCAGTACTTC. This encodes CASSADRTGHEQYF. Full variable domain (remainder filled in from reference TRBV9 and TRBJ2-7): DSGVTQTPKHLITATGQRVTLRCSPRSGDLSVYWYQQSLDQGLQFLIQYYNGEERAKGNILERFSAQQFPDLHSELNLSSLELGDSALYFCASSADRTGHEQYFGPGTRLTVT.

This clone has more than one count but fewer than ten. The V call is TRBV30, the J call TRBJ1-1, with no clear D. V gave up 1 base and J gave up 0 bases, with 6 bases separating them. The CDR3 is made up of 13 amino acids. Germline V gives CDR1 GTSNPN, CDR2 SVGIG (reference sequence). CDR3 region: CAWSADMNTEAFF. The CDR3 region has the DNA TGTGCCTGGAGTGCAGATATGAACACTGAAGCTTTCTTT.